This T cell receptor (beta chain) was identified during a study of cytomegalovirus exposure and HLA in healthy donors. General study results and limits: Altogether, some 160 TCR beta chains were recorded as cytomegalovirus-associated. A classifier reportedly called cytomegalovirus status with high sensitivity and specificity.

The CDR3 runs 13 residues. Germline CDR1 and CDR2: GTSNPN and SVGIG (reference sequence). Trimming left V 3 bases short and J 3 bases short, with 6 bases between. Of note for this clone: Its cognate antigen is unknown.

The protocol was immunoSEQ multiplex PCR, while the TCRdb copy is restricted to in-frame clones and leaves out a portion. The repertoire holds about 76,000 clones, about 93% seen once, with about 0.6% in the top ten. An approximately 120-subject validation cohort, separate from the roughly 670-subject first cohort, supplied the donors. This sequence joins TRBV30 and TRBJ2-6; D is ambiguous. Sequencing used PBMCs. The sequence was obtained from a woman aged 18-35 years in good health and CMV-seronegative. In nucleotides, the CDR3 is TGTGCCTGGAGGGTCGGTGGGGCCAACGTCCTGACTTTC. Protein product: CAWRVGGANVLTF.